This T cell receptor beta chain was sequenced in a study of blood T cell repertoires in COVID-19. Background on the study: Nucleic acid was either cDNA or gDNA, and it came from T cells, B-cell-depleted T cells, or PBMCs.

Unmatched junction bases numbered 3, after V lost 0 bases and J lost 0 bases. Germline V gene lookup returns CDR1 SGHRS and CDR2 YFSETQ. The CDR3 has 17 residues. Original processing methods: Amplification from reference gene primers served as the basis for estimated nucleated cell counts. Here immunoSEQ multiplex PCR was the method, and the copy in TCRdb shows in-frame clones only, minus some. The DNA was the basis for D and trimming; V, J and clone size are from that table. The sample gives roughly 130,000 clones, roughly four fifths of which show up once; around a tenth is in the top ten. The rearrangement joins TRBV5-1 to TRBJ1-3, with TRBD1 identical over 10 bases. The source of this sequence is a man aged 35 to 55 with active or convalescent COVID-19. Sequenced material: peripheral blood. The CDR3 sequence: CASSLGTGGTSGNTIYF. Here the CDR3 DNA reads TGCGCCAGCAGCTTGGGGACAGGGGGAACCTCTGGAAACACCATATATTTT.